This T cell receptor (beta chain) was recovered during a study of blood T cell repertoires in COVID-19. Study summary: Acute and convalescent COVID-19 specimens originated in the United States, Italy and Spain. Sample material is recorded as cDNA or gDNA derived from T cells, B-cell-depleted T cells, or PBMCs.

Assay: immunoSEQ multiplex PCR; the TCRdb copy retains only in-frame clones and omits some. The repertoire holds about 400,000 clones, with roughly nine tenths as singletons. The V gene's germline CDR1 is GTSNPN and CDR2 SVGIG (reference sequence). This CDR3 comprises 15 residues. Trimming cost V 4 bases and J 4 bases, with 16 bases left between them. The sequenced material came from PBMCs or T cells enriched from blood (not recorded which). The sequence derives from a woman younger than 45 who had recovered from COVID-19. The chain employs TRBV30 and TRBJ1-4; D may be TRBD1 (6 bases). For the CDR3, the DNA is TGTGCCTGGAAAGGAAGAGGGGGACATAATGAAAAACTGTTTTTT. Amino acid sequence: CAWKGRGGHNEKLFF.